Listed here are 29 T cell receptor beta chains from one sample, sequenced in a study of cytotoxic CD8 clonotypes in ibrutinib-treated CLL. Profiling relied on immunoSEQ multiplex PCR, and the TCRdb table lists in-frame clones only, not all of them. The sample has 160,000 or so clones, 81% seen once. The source material was PBMCs, sampled after 12 months of ibrutinib treatment. Every receptor here comes from a human donor with chronic lymphocytic leukemia.

The CDR3 spells CASSLSGTGSYEQYF. The DNA for the CDR3 is TGTGCCAGCAGTTTATCGGGGACAGGCTCCTACGAGCAGTACTTC. The V call is TRBV27, the J call TRBJ2-7, with 8 bases lining up with TRBD1. V lost 0 bases and J lost 0; bases outside the gene matches: 1. Germline CDR1 is MNHEY and CDR2 is SMNVEV (reference sequence). CDR3 length: 15 amino acids.

J is TRBJ2-7 and V is TRBV11-2, with 8 bases fitting TRBD1. Germline V gene data show CDR1 as SGHAT and CDR2 as FQNNGV. The CDR3 length is 14 residues. The V segment lost 5 bases and the J segment 2 bases; nucleotides outside the gene matches: 5. CDR3 in amino acids: CASSTRTGTYEQYF. CDR3 nucleotides: TGTGCCAGCAGCACCAGGACAGGGACCTACGAGCAGTACTTC.

The chain joins TRBV15 to TRBJ1-1; TRBD1 might be the D (6 bases). Trimming cost V 3 bases and J 5 bases, with 10 bases left between them. Germline V gene sequence: CDR1 LNHNV, CDR2 YYDKDF (reference sequence). This CDR3 has 13 residues. Written as DNA, the CDR3 is TGTGCCACCAGCAGTAGACAGGTTACTGAAGCTTTCTTT. Amino acids: CATSSRQVTEAFF. Supplemented by reference TRBV15 and TRBJ1-1, the full variable domain reads DAMVIQNPRYQVTQFGKPVTLSCSQTLNHNVMYWYQQKSSQAPKLLFHYYDKDFNNEADTPDNFQSRRPNTSFCFLDIRSPGLGDTAMYLCATSSRQVTEAFFGQGTRLTVV.

The chain couples TRBV6-5 to TRBJ1-2; 9 bases map to TRBD1. In germline, CDR1 is MNHEY, CDR2 SVGAGI. The V and J ends lost 5 bases and 8 bases, in that order; junction bases with no gene match: 6. The CDR3 loop spans 13 amino acids. The CDR3 sequence: CASSPGTGKGYTF. The CDR3 DNA follows: TGTGCCAGCAGTCCCGGGACAGGGAAGGGCTACACCTTC.

This clone was seen just once. The chain links TRBV9 to TRBJ1-2, with 7 positions matching TRBD1. Germline V gives CDR1 SGDLS, CDR2 YYNGEE. The V segment lost 0 bases and the J segment 4 bases; nucleotides outside the gene matches: 3. CDR3 length: 14 amino acids. In DNA, the CDR3 is TGTGCCAGCAGCGTAGCGCAGGGGGGCTATGGCTACACCTTC. Protein sequence: CASSVAQGGYGYTF. The variable domain in full, completed from reference TRBV9 and TRBJ1-2, reads DSGVTQTPKHLITATGQRVTLRCSPRSGDLSVYWYQQSLDQGLQFLIQYYNGEERAKGNILERFSAQQFPDLHSELNLSSLELGDSALYFCASSVAQGGYGYTFGSGTRLTVV.

The J gene is TRBJ1-6, the V gene TRBV27; D is uncertain. V was pared by 6 bases and J by 9 bases, with 9 bases between. The CDR3 has 12 amino acids. The V gene's germline CDR1 is MNHEY and CDR2 SMNVEV (reference sequence). This chain's CDR3 is CASRPYGSPLHF. The CDR3 coding sequence is TGTGCCAGCAGACCATACGGTTCACCCCTCCACTTT.

This sequence joins TRBV19 and TRBJ2-7; 8 nucleotides align to TRBD1. This CDR3 has 15 residues. J lost 2 bases, V lost 4 bases, and 7 bases had no gene match. Per germline, CDR1 LNHDA and CDR2 SQIVND (reference sequence). The CDR3 nucleotides read TGTGCCAGTAGTACCCGGACAGGGAGGACCTACGAGCAGTACTTC. It translates to CASSTRTGRTYEQYF.

This chain connects TRBV9 to TRBJ1-4; unclear D gene. This CDR3 spans 15 amino acids. The germline V gene encodes CDR1 SGDLS and CDR2 YYNGEE. V gave up 5 bases and J gave up 1 base, with 12 bases separating them. The CDR3: CASSRDPQTNEKLFF. CDR3 bases: TGTGCCAGCAGTAGGGATCCCCAAACTAATGAAAAACTGTTTTTT.

This clone has a handful of counts. The chain has TRBV7-3 and TRBJ2-1, with 12 bases aligning to TRBD2. Germline V CDR1 and CDR2: SGHTA, FQGTGA. This CDR3 has 15 amino acids. V gave up 4 bases and J gave up 6 bases; unmatched junction bases: 4. CDR3 loop: CASSSTSGSFNEQFF. In DNA form, the CDR3 reads TGTGCCAGCAGCTCGACTAGCGGGAGCTTCAATGAGCAGTTCTTC.

The chain is built from TRBV9 and TRBJ2-1; D tentatively fits TRBD1 or TRBD2 (5 bases each). The CDR3 loop spans 14 amino acids. Deletions cut 2 bases from V and 6 bases from J, with 12 bases between. Germline CDR1 SGDLS, CDR2 YYNGEE. Written as DNA, the CDR3 is TGTGCCAGCAGCGTCCAACCGGGGCTCAATGAGCAGTTCTTC. Amino acids: CASSVQPGLNEQFF.

The chain couples TRBV15 to TRBJ2-1; 8 bases match TRBD1. The CDR3 spans 15 residues. V dropped 8 bases and J dropped 1; count of bases not matched to a gene: 7. Germline V gene sequence: CDR1 LNHNV, CDR2 YYDKDF (reference sequence). CDR3 region: CATRTGRNSYNEQFF. The DNA of the CDR3 is TGTGCCACCCGGACAGGGAGGAATTCCTACAATGAGCAGTTCTTC.

This clone was seen a handful of times. The V and J genes are TRBV2 and TRBJ1-6; 9 bases line up with TRBD1. V gave up 6 bases and J gave up 2 bases; unmatched junction bases: 5. The CDR3 is made up of 16 amino acids. Germline values: CDR1 SNHLY, CDR2 FYNNEI. CDR3 in DNA: TGTGCCAGCAGGTCCGGGACAGGGACCTATAATTCACCCCTCCACTTT. This sequence encodes CASRSGTGTYNSPLHF.

The gene calls are TRBV18 and TRBJ1-5; tentatively, D is TRBD1 (5 bases). With 3 bases removed from V and 5 bases from J, the gap between germline ends came to 14 bases. The length of the CDR3 is 15 residues. CDR1 and CDR2 (germline): KGHSH, LQKENI. CDR3 sequence reads: CASSPGARTDQPQHF. CDR3 nucleotides: TGTGCCAGCTCACCTGGGGCCCGGACCGATCAGCCCCAGCATTTT.

The rearrangement joins TRBV6-5 to TRBJ2-7; weak D call: TRBD1 (6 bases). The CDR3 extends over 13 amino acids. V lost 11 bases and J lost 5, with 19 bases in between. Germline V gives CDR1 MNHEY, CDR2 SVGAGI. Here the CDR3 DNA reads TGTGCCGTTAACAGGGAAAGTAGTCACGAGCAGTACTTC. Its protein is CAVNRESSHEQYF.

The genes are TRBV4-1 and TRBJ1-4, with D unresolved. CDR1 is MGHRA and CDR2 is YSYEKL in the germline V gene. The CDR3 runs to 15 residues. The V end was cut by 0 bases, the J end by 4 bases, with 9 bases between. The CDR3 here is CASSQDQYLNEKLFF. CDR3 sequence (DNA): TGCGCCAGCAGCCAAGATCAATACCTTAATGAAAAACTGTTTTTT.

CDR3 sequence: CASSPPFSGRVLQFF. CDR3 coding DNA: TGTGCCAGCAGCCCCCCATTTAGCGGGAGAGTCTTGCAGTTCTTC. The rearrangement uses TRBV5-4 and TRBJ2-1, with 9 bases that match TRBD2. After removal of 4 bases from V and 12 bases from J, the junction contained 14 bases not matched to a gene. From germline, CDR1 is SGHNT and CDR2 YYREEE (reference sequence). The CDR3 has 15 amino acids.

V usage is TRBV19 and J usage is TRBJ1-5; D gene ambiguous. The CDR3 is made up of 14 amino acids. V was clipped by 4 bases and J by 4 bases, with 11 bases between them. From germline, CDR1 is LNHDA and CDR2 SQIVND (reference sequence). The CDR3 loop reads CASSTPGPNQPQHF. The CDR3 coding sequence is TGTGCCAGTAGTACGCCCGGGCCTAATCAGCCCCAGCATTTT.

This sequence joins TRBV5-4 and TRBJ1-6; maybe TRBD1 (5 bases). V dropped 1 base and J dropped 8 bases, with 10 bases sitting between them. This CDR3 contains 14 residues. Germline V gene lookup returns CDR1 SGHNT and CDR2 YYREEE (reference sequence). The CDR3: CASSLIGTDSPLHF. The CDR3 bases are TGTGCCAGCAGCTTGATAGGGACCGATTCACCCCTCCACTTT.

The V call is TRBV18, the J call TRBJ1-1; possibly TRBD1 for D (6 bases). CDR3 length: 13 residues. Trimming left V 4 bases short and J 1 base short, with 7 bases between. CDR1 and CDR2 from the germline V gene are KGHSH and LQKENI. CDR3 coding DNA: TGTGCCAGCTCACGGACAGAGAACACTGAAGCTTTCTTT. Translation gives CASSRTENTEAFF.

V gene TRBV5-1 combines with J gene TRBJ2-4; 7 positions match TRBD2. This CDR3 spans 17 amino acids. The J segment lost 0 bases and the V segment lost 5 bases, leaving 11 bases of the junction unmatched. Germline V gene data show CDR1 as SGHRS and CDR2 as YFSETQ. CDR3 bases: TGCGCCAGCAGGCTAGCGGAGCCCCCCCTAGCCAAAAACATTCAGTACTTC. This encodes CASRLAEPPLAKNIQYF.

The V gene is TRBV28, the J gene TRBJ1-1; 10 bases are shared with TRBD1. The ends lost 2 bases at V and 4 bases at J; junction bases unmatched: 13. This CDR3 is 18 amino acids long. Germline assignment: CDR1 MDHEN and CDR2 SYDVKM. The CDR3 DNA reads as TGTGCCAGCAGTTTAAGGGGCTTTAGCGGACAGGGGGGCACTGAAGCTTTCTTT. It codes for CASSLRGFSGQGGTEAFF.

The chain carries TRBV7-2 and TRBJ1-2; TRBD1 aligns across 9 bases. CDR1 and CDR2 (germline): SGHTA, FQGNSA. This CDR3 has 14 amino acids. The V and J ends lost 1 base and 7 bases, in that order; junction bases with no gene match: 4. CDR3 coding DNA: TGTGCCAGCAGCTTAGATATGGGACAGGGTGGCTACACCTTC. Translated, it gives CASSLDMGQGGYTF.

This chain connects TRBV6-1 to TRBJ2-1; TRBD1 matches at 11 bases. The V and J ends lost 8 bases and 8 bases, in that order; junction bases with no gene match: 8. Germline CDR1 and CDR2: MNHNS and SASEGT. The CDR3 covers 14 residues. The CDR3 here is CASFKDRGRDEQFF. Here the CDR3 DNA reads TGTGCCAGCTTCAAGGACAGGGGGCGAGATGAGCAGTTCTTC.

The gene calls are TRBV9 and TRBJ2-2, with D possibly matching TRBD2 (6 bases). Germline V gene lookup returns CDR1 SGDLS and CDR2 YYNGEE. V was clipped by 4 bases and J by 6 bases, with 16 bases between them. The CDR3 totals 15 residues. The CDR3 spells CASSTGGGRSGELFF. Written as DNA, the CDR3 is TGTGCCAGCAGCACCGGGGGAGGCCGGTCCGGGGAGCTGTTTTTT.

The CDR3 protein is CASSPLGDEQYF. The CDR3 region has the DNA TGTGCCAGCTCACCACTAGGGGACGAGCAGTACTTC. The V call is TRBV18, the J call TRBJ2-7; D might be TRBD1 (5 bases). The CDR3 is 12 residues long. Trimming removed 1 base at V and 5 bases at J, with 6 bases between. Per the germline V gene, CDR1 is KGHSH and CDR2 is LQKENI.

This clone was seen a single time. This chain uses TRBV19 with TRBJ1-5, with D uncertain. V was trimmed by 3 bases and J by 5 bases, leaving 8 bases between them. The germline gives CDR1 LNHDA, CDR2 SQIVND (reference sequence). The CDR3 is 13 residues long. CDR3 sequence reads: CASSIQFYQPQHF. CDR3 nucleotide sequence: TGTGCCAGTAGTATCCAGTTCTATCAGCCCCAGCATTTT.

The chain has TRBV5-1 and TRBJ1-3, with no clear D. The CDR3 loop spans 15 amino acids. V lost 0 bases to trimming and J lost 2 bases, with 9 bases between them. Germline CDR1 and CDR2: SGHRS and YFSETQ. The CDR3 protein is CASSLDATPGNTIYF. As DNA, the CDR3 is TGCGCCAGCAGCTTGGACGCGACTCCTGGAAACACCATATATTTT.

This clone was recorded a few times. This chain uses TRBV14 with TRBJ1-3, with D hard to call. Trimming shortened V by 1 base and J by 0 bases, and 19 bases separated the two germline ends. Germline CDR1 is SGHDN and CDR2 is FVKESK. The CDR3 sequence is 19 residues long. Here the CDR3 reads CASSQGRLRFQSSGNTIYF. In DNA, the CDR3 is TGTGCCAGCAGCCAAGGACGGCTCAGATTCCAAAGCTCTGGAAACACCATATATTTT. Looking up the rest from reference TRBV14 and TRBJ1-3 gives the full variable domain: EAGVTQFPSHSVIEKGQTVTLRCDPISGHDNLYWYRRVMGKEIKFLLHFVKESKQDESGMPNNRFLAERTGGTYSTLKVQPAELEDSGVYFCASSQGRLRFQSSGNTIYFGEGSWLTVV.

This clone was counted between two and nine times. The chain has TRBV29-1 and TRBJ1-2; 8 bases match TRBD1. The junction had 10 bases not matched to a gene; V was cut back by 4 bases and J by 0 bases. The CDR3 extends over 16 amino acids. Germline lookup yields CDR1 SQVTM and CDR2 ANQGSEA. CDR3 sequence reads: CSVAGTGGRTNYGYTF. DNA of the CDR3: TGCAGCGTTGCTGGGACAGGTGGGCGTACTAACTATGGCTACACCTTC.